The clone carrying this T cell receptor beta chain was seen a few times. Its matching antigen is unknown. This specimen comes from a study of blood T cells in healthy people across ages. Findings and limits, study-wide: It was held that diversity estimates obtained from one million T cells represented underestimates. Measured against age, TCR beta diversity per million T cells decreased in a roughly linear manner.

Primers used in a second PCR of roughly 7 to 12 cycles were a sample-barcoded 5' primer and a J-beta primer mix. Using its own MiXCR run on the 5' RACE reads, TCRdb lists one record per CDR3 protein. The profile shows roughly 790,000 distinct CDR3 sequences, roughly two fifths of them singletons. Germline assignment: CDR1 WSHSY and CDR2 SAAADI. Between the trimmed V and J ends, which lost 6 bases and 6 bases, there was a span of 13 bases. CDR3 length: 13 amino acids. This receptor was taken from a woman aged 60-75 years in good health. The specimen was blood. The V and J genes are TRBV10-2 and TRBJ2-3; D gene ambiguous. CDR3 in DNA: TGCGCCAGCAGGGCGTCTGGAGTTGATACGCAGTATTTT. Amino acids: CASRASGVDTQYF.